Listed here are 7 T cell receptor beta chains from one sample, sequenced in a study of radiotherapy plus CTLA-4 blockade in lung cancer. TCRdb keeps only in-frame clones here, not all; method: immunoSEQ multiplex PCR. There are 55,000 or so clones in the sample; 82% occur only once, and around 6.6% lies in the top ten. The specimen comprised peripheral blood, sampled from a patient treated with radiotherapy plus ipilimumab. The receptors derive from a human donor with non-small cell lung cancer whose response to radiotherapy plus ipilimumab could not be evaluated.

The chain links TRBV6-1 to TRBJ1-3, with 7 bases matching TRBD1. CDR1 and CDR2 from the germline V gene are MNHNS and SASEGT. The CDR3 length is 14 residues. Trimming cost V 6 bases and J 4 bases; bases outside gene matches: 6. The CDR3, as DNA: TGTGCCAGCAGAGGCCGGGACAGAGGAAACACCATATATTTT. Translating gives CASRGRDRGNTIYF.

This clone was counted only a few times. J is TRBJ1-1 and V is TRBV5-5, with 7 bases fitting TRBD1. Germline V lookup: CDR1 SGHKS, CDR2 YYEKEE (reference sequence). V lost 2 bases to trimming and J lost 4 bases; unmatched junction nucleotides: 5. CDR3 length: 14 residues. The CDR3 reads CASSFADRATEAFF. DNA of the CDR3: TGTGCCAGCAGCTTTGCCGACAGGGCCACTGAAGCTTTCTTT.

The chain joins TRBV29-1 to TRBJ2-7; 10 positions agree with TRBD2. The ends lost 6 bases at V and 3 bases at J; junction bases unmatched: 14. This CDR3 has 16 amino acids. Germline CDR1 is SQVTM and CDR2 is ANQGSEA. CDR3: CSVVPEAASGSYEQYF. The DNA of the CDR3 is TGCAGCGTAGTCCCCGAGGCGGCTAGCGGGAGCTACGAGCAGTACTTC.

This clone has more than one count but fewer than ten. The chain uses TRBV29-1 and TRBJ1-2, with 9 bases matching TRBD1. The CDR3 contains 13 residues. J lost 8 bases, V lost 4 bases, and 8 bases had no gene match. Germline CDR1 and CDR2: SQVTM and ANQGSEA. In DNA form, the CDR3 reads TGCAGCGTTGGACAGGGGGGTCCTTTAGGCTACACCTTC. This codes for CSVGQGGPLGYTF.

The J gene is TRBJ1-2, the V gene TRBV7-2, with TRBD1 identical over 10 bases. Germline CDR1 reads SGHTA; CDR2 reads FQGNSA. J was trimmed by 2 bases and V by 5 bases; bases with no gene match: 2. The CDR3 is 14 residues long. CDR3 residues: CASSPGQGNYGYTF. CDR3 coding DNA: TGTGCCAGCAGCCCGGGACAGGGGAACTATGGCTACACCTTC.

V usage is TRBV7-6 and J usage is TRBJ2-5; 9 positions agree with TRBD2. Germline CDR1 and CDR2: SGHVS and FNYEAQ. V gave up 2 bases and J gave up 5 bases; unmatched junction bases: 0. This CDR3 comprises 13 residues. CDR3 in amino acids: CASSLLAGETQYF. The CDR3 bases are TGTGCCAGCAGCTTACTAGCGGGGGAGACCCAGTACTTC.

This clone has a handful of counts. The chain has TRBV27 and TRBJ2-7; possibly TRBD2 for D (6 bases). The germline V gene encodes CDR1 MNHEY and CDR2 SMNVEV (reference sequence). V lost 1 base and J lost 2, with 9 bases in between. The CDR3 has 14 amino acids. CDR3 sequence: CASSLWRGTYEQYF. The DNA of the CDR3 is TGTGCCAGCAGTTTATGGCGGGGTACCTACGAGCAGTACTTC.